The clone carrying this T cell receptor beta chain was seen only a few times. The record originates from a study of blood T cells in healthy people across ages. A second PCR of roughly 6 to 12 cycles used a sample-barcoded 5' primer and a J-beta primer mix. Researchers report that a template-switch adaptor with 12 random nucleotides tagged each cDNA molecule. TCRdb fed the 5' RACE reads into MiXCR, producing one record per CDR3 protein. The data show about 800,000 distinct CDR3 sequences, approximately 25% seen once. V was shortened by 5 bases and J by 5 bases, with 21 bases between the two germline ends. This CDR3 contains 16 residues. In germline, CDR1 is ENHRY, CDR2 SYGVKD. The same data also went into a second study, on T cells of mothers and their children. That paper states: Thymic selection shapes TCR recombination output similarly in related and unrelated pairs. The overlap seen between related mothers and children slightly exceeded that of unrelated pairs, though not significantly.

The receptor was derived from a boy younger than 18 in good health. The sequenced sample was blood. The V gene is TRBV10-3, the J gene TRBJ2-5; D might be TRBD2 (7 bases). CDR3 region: CAISPSLAGAGETQYF. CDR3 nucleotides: TGTGCCATCAGTCCCAGTCTCGCGGGGGCGGGGGAGACCCAGTACTTC.